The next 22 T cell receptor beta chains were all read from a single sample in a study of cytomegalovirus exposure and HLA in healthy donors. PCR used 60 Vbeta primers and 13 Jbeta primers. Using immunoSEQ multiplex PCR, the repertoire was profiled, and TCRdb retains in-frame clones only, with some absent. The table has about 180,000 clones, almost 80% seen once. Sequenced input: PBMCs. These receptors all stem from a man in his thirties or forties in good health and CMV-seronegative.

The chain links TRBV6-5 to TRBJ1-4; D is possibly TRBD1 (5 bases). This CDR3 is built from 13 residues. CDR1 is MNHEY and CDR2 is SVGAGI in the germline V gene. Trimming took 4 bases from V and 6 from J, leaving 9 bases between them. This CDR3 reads CASSSGLDEKLFF. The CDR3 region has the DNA TGTGCCAGCAGTTCGGGACTGGATGAAAAACTGTTTTTT.

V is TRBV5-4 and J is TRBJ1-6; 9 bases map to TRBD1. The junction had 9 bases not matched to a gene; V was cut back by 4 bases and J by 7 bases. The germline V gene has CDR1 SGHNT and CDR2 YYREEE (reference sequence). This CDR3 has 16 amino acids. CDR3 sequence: CASSMTGGVLNSPLHF. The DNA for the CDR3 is TGTGCCAGCAGCATGACAGGGGGAGTGTTGAATTCACCCCTCCACTTT.

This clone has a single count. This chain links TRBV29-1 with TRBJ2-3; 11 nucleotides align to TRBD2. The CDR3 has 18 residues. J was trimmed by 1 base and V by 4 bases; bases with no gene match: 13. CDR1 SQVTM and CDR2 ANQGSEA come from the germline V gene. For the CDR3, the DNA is TGCAGCGTTGTACCGTTAATAGCGGGGGGGCCTGGCACAGATACGCAGTATTTT. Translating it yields CSVVPLIAGGPGTDTQYF.

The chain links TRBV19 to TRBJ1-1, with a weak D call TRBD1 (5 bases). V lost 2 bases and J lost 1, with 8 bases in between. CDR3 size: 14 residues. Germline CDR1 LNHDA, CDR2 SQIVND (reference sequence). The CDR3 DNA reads TGTGCCAGTAGTATAAACAGGAGGAACACTGAAGCTTTCTTT. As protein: CASSINRRNTEAFF.

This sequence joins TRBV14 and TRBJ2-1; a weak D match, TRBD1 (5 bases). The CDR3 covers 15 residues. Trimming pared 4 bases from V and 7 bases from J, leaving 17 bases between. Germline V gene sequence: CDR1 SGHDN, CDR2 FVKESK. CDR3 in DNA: TGTGCCAGCAGCCTTCAAACAGGTGGCTTTAATGAGCAGTTCTTC. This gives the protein CASSLQTGGFNEQFF.

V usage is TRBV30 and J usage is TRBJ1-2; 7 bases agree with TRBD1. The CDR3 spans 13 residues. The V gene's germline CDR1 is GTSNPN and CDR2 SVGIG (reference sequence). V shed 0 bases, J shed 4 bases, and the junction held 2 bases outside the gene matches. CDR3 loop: CAWSVKGAYGYTF. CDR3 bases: TGTGCCTGGAGTGTTAAGGGGGCCTATGGCTACACCTTC. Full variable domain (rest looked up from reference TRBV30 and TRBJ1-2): SQTIHQWPATLVQPVGSPLSLECTVEGTSNPNLYWYRQAAGRGLQLLFYSVGIGQISSEVPQNLSASRPQDRQFILSSKKLLLSDSGFYLCAWSVKGAYGYTFGSGTRLTVV.

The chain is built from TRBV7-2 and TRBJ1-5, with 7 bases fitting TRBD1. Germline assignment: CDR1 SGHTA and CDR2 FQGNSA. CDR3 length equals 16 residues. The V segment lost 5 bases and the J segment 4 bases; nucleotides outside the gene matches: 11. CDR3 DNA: TGTGCCAGCAGCCGATATAACCCAGGGGGTAATCAGCCCCAGCATTTT. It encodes CASSRYNPGGNQPQHF.

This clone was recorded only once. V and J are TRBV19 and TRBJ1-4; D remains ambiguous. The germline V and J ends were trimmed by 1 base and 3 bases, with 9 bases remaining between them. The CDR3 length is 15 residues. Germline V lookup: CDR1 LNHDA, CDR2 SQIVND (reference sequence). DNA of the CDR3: TGTGCCAGTAGTATAGGGACTGGACCTAATGAAAAACTGTTTTTT. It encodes CASSIGTGPNEKLFF.

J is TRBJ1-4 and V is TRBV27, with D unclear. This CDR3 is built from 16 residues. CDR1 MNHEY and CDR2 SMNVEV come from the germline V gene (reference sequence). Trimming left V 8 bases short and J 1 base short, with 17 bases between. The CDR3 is CASRDRGGVTNEKLFF. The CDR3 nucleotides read TGTGCCAGCCGAGATCGAGGCGGGGTAACTAATGAAAAACTGTTTTTT.

CDR3 sequence: CASSVPDRDTEETQYF. The CDR3 nucleotides are TGTGCCAGTAGTGTGCCCGACCGGGACACAGAAGAGACCCAGTACTTC. This chain joins TRBV19 and TRBJ2-5; a possible D gene is TRBD1 (6 bases). The ends were cut back, 5 bases at V and 3 bases at J, with 19 bases in the middle. Germline-derived CDR1 and CDR2 are LNHDA and SQIVND (reference sequence). This CDR3 region has 16 residues.

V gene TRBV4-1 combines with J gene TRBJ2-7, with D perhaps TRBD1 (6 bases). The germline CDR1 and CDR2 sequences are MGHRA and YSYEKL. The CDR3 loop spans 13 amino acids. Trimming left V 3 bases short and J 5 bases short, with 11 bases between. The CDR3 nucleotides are TGCGCCAGCAGCCATGTGGACAGTAACGAGCAGTACTTC. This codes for CASSHVDSNEQYF.

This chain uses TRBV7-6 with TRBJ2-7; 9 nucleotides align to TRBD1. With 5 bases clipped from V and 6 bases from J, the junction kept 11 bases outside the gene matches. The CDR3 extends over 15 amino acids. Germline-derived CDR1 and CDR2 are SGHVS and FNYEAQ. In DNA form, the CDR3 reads TGTGCCAGCAGCCCAGCCGGGGGACAGGGCCTCGAGCAGTACTTC. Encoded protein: CASSPAGGQGLEQYF.

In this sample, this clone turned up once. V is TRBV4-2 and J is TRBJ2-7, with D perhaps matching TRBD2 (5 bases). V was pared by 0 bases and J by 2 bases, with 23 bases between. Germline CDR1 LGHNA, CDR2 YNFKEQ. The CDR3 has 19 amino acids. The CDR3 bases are TGTGCCAGCAGCCAAGACGAGGCCTTGGGAGCGCGACAAACCTACGAGCAGTACTTC. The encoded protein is CASSQDEALGARQTYEQYF.

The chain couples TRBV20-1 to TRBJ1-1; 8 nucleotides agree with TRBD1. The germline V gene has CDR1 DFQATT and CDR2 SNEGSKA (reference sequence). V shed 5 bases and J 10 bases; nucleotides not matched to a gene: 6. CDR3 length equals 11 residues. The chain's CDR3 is CSALQGVGAFF. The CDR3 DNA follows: TGCAGTGCTCTACAGGGGGTGGGAGCTTTCTTT.

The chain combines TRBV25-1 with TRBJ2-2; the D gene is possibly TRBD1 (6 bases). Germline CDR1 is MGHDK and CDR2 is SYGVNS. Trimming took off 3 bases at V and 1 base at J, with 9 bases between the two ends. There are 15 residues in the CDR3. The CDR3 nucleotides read TGTGCCAGCAGTGAGGACAGAAAGAACACCGGGGAGCTGTTTTTT. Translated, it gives CASSEDRKNTGELFF.

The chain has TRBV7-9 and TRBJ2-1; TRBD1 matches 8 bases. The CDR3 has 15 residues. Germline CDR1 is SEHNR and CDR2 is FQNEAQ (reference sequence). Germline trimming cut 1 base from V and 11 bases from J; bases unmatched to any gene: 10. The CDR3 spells CASSLGGQAGTQQFF. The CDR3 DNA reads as TGTGCCAGCAGCTTAGGGGGACAGGCCGGTACTCAGCAGTTCTTC.

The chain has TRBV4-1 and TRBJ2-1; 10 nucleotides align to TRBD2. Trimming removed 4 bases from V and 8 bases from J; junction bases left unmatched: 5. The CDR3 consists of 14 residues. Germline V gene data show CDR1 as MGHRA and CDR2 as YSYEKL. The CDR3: CASSLGLALYEQFF. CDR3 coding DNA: TGCGCCAGCAGCCTGGGACTAGCGTTGTATGAGCAGTTCTTC.

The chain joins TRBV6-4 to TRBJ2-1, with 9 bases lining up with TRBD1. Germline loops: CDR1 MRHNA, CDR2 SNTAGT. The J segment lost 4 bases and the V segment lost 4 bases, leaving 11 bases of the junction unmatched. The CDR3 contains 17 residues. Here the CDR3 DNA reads TGTGCCAGCAGTGGCATTCCGATCGGGACAGGGTACAATGAGCAGTTCTTC. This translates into CASSGIPIGTGYNEQFF.

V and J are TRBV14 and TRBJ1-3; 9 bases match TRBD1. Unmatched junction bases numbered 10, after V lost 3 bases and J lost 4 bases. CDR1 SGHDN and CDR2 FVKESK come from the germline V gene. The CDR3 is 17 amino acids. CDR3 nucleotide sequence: TGTGCCAGCAGCCATTTTGGGACAGGGATCGGCGGAAACACCATATATTTT. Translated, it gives CASSHFGTGIGGNTIYF.

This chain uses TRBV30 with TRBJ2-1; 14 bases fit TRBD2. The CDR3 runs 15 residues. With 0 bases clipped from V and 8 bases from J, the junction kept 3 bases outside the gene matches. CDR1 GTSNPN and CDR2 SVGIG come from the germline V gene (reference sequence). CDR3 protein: CAWSVRLAGGHEQFF. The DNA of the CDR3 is TGTGCCTGGAGTGTACGACTAGCGGGGGGGCATGAGCAGTTCTTC.

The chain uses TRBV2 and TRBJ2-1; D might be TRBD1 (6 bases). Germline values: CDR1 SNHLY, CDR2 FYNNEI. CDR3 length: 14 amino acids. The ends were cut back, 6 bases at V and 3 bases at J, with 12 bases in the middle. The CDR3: CASSGQGLYNEQFF. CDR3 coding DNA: TGTGCCAGCAGCGGGCAGGGGCTCTACAATGAGCAGTTCTTC.

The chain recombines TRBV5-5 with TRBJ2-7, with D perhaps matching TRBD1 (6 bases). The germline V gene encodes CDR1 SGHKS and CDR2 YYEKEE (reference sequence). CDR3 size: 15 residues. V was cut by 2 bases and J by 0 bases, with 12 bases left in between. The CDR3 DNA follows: TGTGCCAGCAGCTTCACAGGGTCGATCTCCTACGAGCAGTACTTC. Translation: CASSFTGSISYEQYF.